The T cell receptor (beta chain) described here comes from a study of CD8+ T cells in alopecia areata. Overall study results and limits: Although TCR sharing was seen in mice, sharing across patients was less clear, possibly for HLA-related reasons.

RNA extraction was followed by reverse transcription into cDNA, which acted as the sequencing template. Using immunoSEQ multiplex PCR, the repertoire was profiled, and TCRdb retains in-frame clones only, with some absent. Among 150,000 to 200,000 clones listed, 67% were seen once. There are a few counts of this clone. Antigen specificity is unknown. The CDR3 is 17 amino acids. V was clipped by 6 bases and J by 4 bases, with 23 bases between them. In germline, CDR1 is SEHNR, CDR2 FQNEAQ (reference sequence). The chain combines TRBV7-9 with TRBJ2-3; tentative D call: TRBD2 (7 bases). The TCR originated in a human donor with alopecia areata. The starting material was CD8+ T cells sorted from blood, obtained at week 0. The CDR3 protein is CASSHTAGARLADTQYF. DNA for the CDR3: TGTGCCAGCAGTCATACCGCGGGGGCCCGTTTGGCAGATACGCAGTATTTT.